This T cell receptor beta chain was recorded in a study of post-analysis software for immune sequencing data. On the study more broadly: As for disease course, relapsing-remitting, secondary progressive and progressive-relapsing multiple sclerosis were all included.

On this clonotype itself: Its antigen is not identified.

This CDR3 has 15 amino acids. V was clipped by 5 bases and J by 6 bases; unmatched bases: 7. Germline loops: CDR1 PRHDT, CDR2 FYEKMQ (reference sequence). Carried by the TCR beta cDNA libraries were unique molecular identifiers. From approximately 0.95 to 9.8 million T cells, 400,000 to 500,000 cDNA molecules were obtained. From the PCR reads, TCRdb called clonotypes with MiXCR, one entry per CDR3 protein. Among 500,000 to 600,000 distinct CDR3 sequences listed, 44% were seen once. Study-wide results and caveats: F measure showed strong co-clustering of same-batch samples. The study found TRBV5-6, TRBV5-1 and TRBV20-1 among several TRBV segments more frequent in patients than controls. Controls showed significantly higher normalized Chao1 diversity than did multiple sclerosis patients.

V gene TRBV13 combines with J gene TRBJ1-4; 9 bases fit TRBD1. The specimen was blood. The clonotype was recovered from a girl between 5 and 17 years old with multiple sclerosis. The CDR3 sequence is CASSPPGQGHEKLFF. DNA of the CDR3: TGTGCCAGCAGCCCCCCGGGACAGGGACATGAAAAACTGTTTTTT.